This T cell receptor beta chain came from a study of shared clonotypes between healthy human individuals (dated by TCRdb to the early 2020s). Background on the whole study: Three men and two women, aged 18 to 49 years, made up the cohort. For each donor, CD4 naive and CD4 memory were each run on three plates, CD8 naive on two plates, and CD8 memory on one plate. Leukapheresis yielded between about 0.8 and 8.9 billion PBMCs per donor. Blood TCR repertoires of about 5 healthy adults were deeply sequenced to estimate repertoire size and the extent of clonotype sharing between individuals. Different laboratories and diverse techniques were used to prepare libraries and sequence TCR repertoires, to increase sequencing depth and limit assay-specific biases. Findings and caveats that apply to the study as a whole: Because the study included only a small number of donors, the genetic and exposure-history diversity represented was limited. Incomplete sequencing was indicated by rarefaction of sorted-subset datasets, despite the large sequencing depth. Only blood was sampled, and tissue TCR repertoires likely differ from those in blood. Naive subsets generally had larger estimated clonotype richness than memory subsets. Across a few donors, approximately 5% of naive CD4, 3.5% of naive CD8, approximately 2.5% of memory CD4, and under 0.45% of memory CD8 clonotypes were shared. Pairwise subsampling indicated that sequencing depth was expected to affect the degree of clonotype sharing among donors. Compared with non-shared clonotypes, the clonotypes found in all four sorted-subset donors had higher generation probabilities.

Using the deep immunoSEQ assay, TCR CDR3 regions were amplified from genomic DNA by multiplex PCR. Genomic DNA extracted from each cell subset was distributed evenly over all wells of several immunoSEQ 96-well plates, and each plate served as one replicate. Each replicate PCR for sorted subsets received approximately 220 ng genomic DNA, equal to about 29,000 T cell genomes. The purified libraries were quantified using a Qubit 3.0 fluorometer, sized with a Bioanalyzer 2100, and then quantified again using the KAPA Library Quantification kit. A separate single-read 150-cycle Illumina NextSeq 550 flow cell was used to sequence each immunoSEQ 96-well plate. Per the source publication's procedure: The immunoSEQ output contained only junctional sequences without quality scores, so filtering could not match that applied to full-length reads. Sequences were annotated with PyIR, a Python wrapper for IgBLAST v1.9, and V/J genes and CDR3 were assigned using IMGT germline references. Reads were filtered out if the reads had weak V/J assignments (E-value above 1e-6), no CDR3, stop codons, out-of-frame junctions, or ambiguous translated residues. V3J clonotypes were defined as sequences sharing an identical inferred V gene, J gene, and CDR3 amino acid sequence. Percentage overlap between repertoires was calculated by dividing the number of shared unique clonotypes by the size of the smaller repertoire. RTK rarefaction, the Chao1 estimator, and Recon v2.1 estimates of unobserved clonotypes were used to assess repertoire richness. OLGA was used to compute generation probabilities for all TCRbeta clonotypes that the gDNA method yielded from a few donors. Not all clones reach the TCRdb copy of this immuneACCESS table, which keeps in-frame sequences only. Checked studies attribute under half of the gap to unresolved V genes and leave the rest unexplained. V, J and clone size are those of that table, while D and trimming were read from the DNA. The sample profile shows 760,000 or so clones; about 97% of them were found once. The biggest ten clones account for roughly 0.23% of the sample.

CD8 naive samples were CD45RO-negative cells positively selected for CCR7, giving a CD45RA+CCR7+ population that excluded TemRA cells. Healthy HIV-negative adults with no recently reported acute infections or vaccinations were included as donors. Every donor was a Caucasian adult living in Nashville, Tennessee, USA. Blood was collected by leukapheresis, and PBMCs were isolated by Ficoll-Histopaque density gradient centrifugation and then cryopreserved in liquid nitrogen vapor phase. Analytical flow cytometry was used to check the purity and quantity of every magnetically sorted T cell population. Genomic DNA was isolated from every sorted fraction and measured by UV absorbance on a Nanodrop 2000c. A word on this clone: Its antigen is unknown. Per-base qualities were not stored, and no clone one base away is much larger.

CDR1 and CDR2 are read off the germline V gene as SNHLY and FYNNEI. Reading from cysteine to phenylalanine, the CDR3 counts 14 amino acids. Only CDR3 DNA is held: 42 bases, read in frame from base 1. The germline V end is reduced by 3 bases and the J end by 7 bases; junction bases left unmatched: 3. The rearranged chain carries TRBV2 and TRBJ2-4, and 10 bases in between align with TRBD1. The sample consisted of naive CD8+ T cells sorted from blood. What this sample's cell subset or site label stands for: CD45RA+CCR7+. The receptor was isolated from a man aged 25 to 40 in good health. The CDR3 region: CASSDLTGGNIQYF. The bases are TGTGCCAGCAGTGATCTGACAGGGGGCAACATTCAGTACTTC.